These T cell receptor beta chains were read from a single sample in a study of shared clonotypes between healthy human individuals. Libraries were prepared by immunoSEQ multiplex PCR; TCRdb keeps only in-frame clonotypes and omits some of them. This sample has some 240,000 clones; 65% to 70% occur once, and the top ten carry approximately 10%. Sequenced sample: memory CD4+ T cells sorted from blood. The receptors originated from a man between 25 and 39 years old in good health. The CDR3 runs from the conserved cysteine through the conserved F or W. The D gene is left open where the match is weak. Not every row has a clone size; where given, it reads once, few, many or a size class.

>13|NA|NA|TRBJ2-7|TRBV7-9
TGTGCCAGCAGCATCAGGGTAGGGAACGAGCAGTACTTC
CASSIRVGNEQYF
>14|NA|NA|TRBJ1-4|TRBV5-1
TGCGCCAGCAGCTTGGACTACAGGGAGGAAAAACTGTTTTTT
CASSLDYREEKLFF
>14|NA|NA|TRBJ1-2|TRBV5-1
TGCGCCAGCAGCTTACAGGGAGATAACTATGGCTACACCTTC
CASSLQGDNYGYTF
>18|NA|TRBD2|TRBJ2-1|TRBV7-9
TGTGCCAGCAGCTTAGTTTTACTAGCGGTGAGCTCCTACAATGAGCAGTTCTTC
CASSLVLLAVSSYNEQFF
>12|NA|NA|TRBJ2-1|TRBV25-1
TGTGCCAGCAGTGAAACGAACCATGAGCAGTTCTTC
CASSETNHEQFF
>17|NA|TRBD2|TRBJ2-7|TRBV5-1
TGCGCCAGCAGCCCTGGACTAGCGGGAGTTTTATTCGGAGGGCAGTACTTC
CASSPGLAGVLFGGQYF
>16|NA|TRBD1|TRBJ2-3|TRBV5-4
TGTGCCAGCAGCCGGAACACAGGGGTTGGGGCAGATACGCAGTATTTT
CASSRNTGVGADTQYF
>16|NA|TRBD2|TRBJ2-7|TRBV9
TGTGCCAGCAGCGTAGACCCCACAGCGGGAGCTACCGAGCAGTACTTC
CASSVDPTAGATEQYF
>15|NA|TRBD1|TRBJ2-5|TRBV11-2
TGTGCCAGCAGCCCGGGGCAGGGGGCGGGAGAGACCCAGTACTTC
CASSPGQGAGETQYF
>14|NA|TRBD1|TRBJ2-1|TRBV10-3
TGTGCCATCAGGAGGACAGGAGGAGACAATGAGCAGTTCTTC
CAIRRTGGDNEQFF
>16|NA|TRBD2|TRBJ2-1|TRBV15
TGTGCCACCAGCAGACGAGCGGGAGAGGGTTACAATGAGCAGTTCTTC
CATSRRAGEGYNEQFF
>13|NA|TRBD1|TRBJ2-5|TRBV5-1
TGCGCCAGCAGCTTGGAGGGGGCAGAGACCCAGTACTTC
CASSLEGAETQYF
>20|NA|TRBD2|TRBJ2-1|TRBV5-1
TGCGCCAGCAGCTTGGATGGGACTAGCGGGATGTCGAGCTCCTACAATGAGCAGTTCTTC
CASSLDGTSGMSSSYNEQFF
>19|many|TRBD2|TRBJ2-7|TRBV2
TGTGCCAGCATTCCGGGGGGGATAGCGGGAGGGCTGAGCTCCTACGAGCAGTACTTC
CASIPGGIAGGLSSYEQYF
>17|NA|TRBD1|TRBJ1-1|TRBV28
TGTGCCAGCTCCGAAACGAGAGGGGGCCGGGGGACCTCTGAAGCTTTCTTT
CASSETRGGRGTSEAFF
>13|NA|TRBD2|TRBJ2-1|TRBV4-1
TGCGCCAGCAGCCAAGGACTAGCGCGTGAGCAGTTCTTC
CASSQGLAREQFF
>14|NA|NA|TRBJ2-1|TRBV11-2
TGTGCCAGCAGCTGGCGCCAATCCTACAATGAGCAGTTCTTC
CASSWRQSYNEQFF
>15|many|TRBD1|TRBJ2-1|TRBV7-3
TGTGCCAGCAGCTTAAGACAGGGGGCCCGAAATGAGCAGTTCTTC
CASSLRQGARNEQFF
>14|few|TRBD2|TRBJ2-7|TRBV15
TGTGCCACCAGCAAAGCGGGAGGTAGCTACGAGCAGTACTTC
CATSKAGGSYEQYF
>13|NA|TRBD2|TRBJ2-1|TRBV6-5
TGTGCCAGCAGGGGGGAGGGGAGGAATGAGCAGTTCTTC
CASRGEGRNEQFF
>19|few|TRBD1|TRBJ1-1|TRBV19
TGTGCCAGTAGTACAAACGCTAACAGGGGGCGGACCAATACCCGTGAAGCTTTCTTT
CASSTNANRGRTNTREAFF
>15|few|TRBD2|TRBJ2-3|TRBV14
TGTGCCAGCAGCCAGCCTAGCGGGAGAGGAGATACGCAGTATTTT
CASSQPSGRGDTQYF
>11|NA|NA|TRBJ2-3|TRBV20-1
TGCAGTGCCCCATATGGAGATACGCAGTATTTT
CSAPYGDTQYF
>16|many|TRBD1|TRBJ2-6|TRBV7-3
TGTGCCAGCAGCTCAACAGGGGGCACTGGGGCCAACGTCCTGACTTTC
CASSSTGGTGANVLTF
>15|few|NA|TRBJ2-3|TRBV27
TGTGCCAGCAGTTTAGGGTTTGGTAGGGCAGATACGCAGTATTTT
CASSLGFGRADTQYF
>15|NA|NA|TRBJ2-2|TRBV5-1
TGCGCCAGCAGCTTGGGCGCAGGGCGGGCCGGGGAGCTGTTTTTT
CASSLGAGRAGELFF
>14|NA|TRBD1|TRBJ1-2|TRBV11-2
TGTGCCAGCGGGAAGGACAGGGGAAACTATGGCTACACCTTC
CASGKDRGNYGYTF
>19|NA|TRBD2|TRBJ2-4|TRBV11-2
TGTGCCAGCAGCCAGGGGGGGACTAGCGGGATTATAGCCAAAAACATTCAGTACTTC
CASSQGGTSGIIAKNIQYF
>13|many|NA|TRBJ2-5|TRBV11-2
TGTGCCAGCAGCTCCCTAGGCACAGAGACCCAGTACTTC
CASSSLGTETQYF
>13|NA|NA|TRBJ1-3|TRBV6-5
TGTGCCAGCGGACCTCGCTCTGGAAACACCATATATTTT
CASGPRSGNTIYF
>12|once|NA|TRBJ2-1|TRBV19
TGTGCCAGTAGTATCAATCCTCCTGAGCAGTTCTTC
CASSINPPEQFF
>15|NA|NA|TRBJ2-3|TRBV4-3
TGCGCCAGCAGCCAAGGGACGCCCGGCTATGATACGCAGTATTTT
CASSQGTPGYDTQYF
>14|NA|NA|TRBJ2-3|TRBV7-8
TGTGCCAGCAGCTTAGTGCCGGGCGCAGATACGCAGTATTTT
CASSLVPGADTQYF
>12|few|NA|TRBJ1-5|TRBV15
TGTGCCACCAGCAGAGCCGATCAGCCCCAGCATTTT
CATSRADQPQHF
>15|once|TRBD1|TRBJ2-1|TRBV10-3
TGTGCCATCAGACCAGGGGGCGCAAAGGGCAATGAGCAGTTCTTC
CAIRPGGAKGNEQFF
>16|many|NA|TRBJ2-3|TRBV6-4
TGTGCCAGCAGCAGGGGAGGGGCAGGGGGAGCAGATACGCAGTATTTT
CASSRGGAGGADTQYF
>14|NA|NA|TRBJ1-5|TRBV18
TGTGCCAGCTCACCACAGGGGATGGATCAGCCCCAGCATTTT
CASSPQGMDQPQHF
>14|NA|TRBD2|TRBJ2-1|TRBV6-4
TGTGCCAGCAGTGACCTAGCGGGAGGAGGGGAGCAGTTCTTC
CASSDLAGGGEQFF
>16|NA|NA|TRBJ2-6|TRBV28
TGTGCCAGCAGTTACTACCCGGGCTCTGGGGCCAACGTCCTGACTTTC
CASSYYPGSGANVLTF
>16|NA|TRBD2|TRBJ2-1|TRBV29-1
TGCAGCGTTGAAGTCGGCCTAGCGGGAACCCGGAATGAGCAGTTCTTC
CSVEVGLAGTRNEQFF
>13|NA|NA|TRBJ2-7|TRBV19
TGTGCCAGTAGTATAATCGGGGGCTACGAGCAGTACTTC
CASSIIGGYEQYF
>12|few|NA|TRBJ1-1|TRBV15
TGTGCCACCAGCAGAGATAAGGGGGGGTTTTTCTTT
CATSRDKGGFFF
>12|NA|NA|TRBJ1-1|TRBV18
TGTGCCAGCTTCCGGATGAACACTGAAGCTTTCTTT
CASFRMNTEAFF
>15|few|TRBD2|TRBJ2-1|TRBV29-1
TGCAGCCTGAGAGGCGGGAGTCGGTCCTACAATGAGCAGTTCTTC
CSLRGGSRSYNEQFF
>14|NA|NA|TRBJ2-3|TRBV7-3
TGTGCCAGCAGCTTAACTCTGGCCACAGATACGCAGTATTTT
CASSLTLATDTQYF
>14|NA|NA|TRBJ2-5|TRBV10-3
TGTGCCATCAGTGAGATCTTTGGAGAAGAGACCCAGTACTTC
CAISEIFGEETQYF
>13|once|NA|TRBJ2-1|TRBV7-9
TGTGCCAGCAGCCTACGCAGGGGCAATGAGCAGTTCTTC
CASSLRRGNEQFF
>15|NA|TRBD1|TRBJ2-5|TRBV19
TGTGCCAGTAGTATCGGGACAGGTTTTCAAGAGACCCAGTACTTC
CASSIGTGFQETQYF
>15|NA|NA|TRBJ2-7|TRBV30
TGTGCCTGGAGAAGATCCGGGACCCGCTTCTACGAGCAGTACTTC
CAWRRSGTRFYEQYF
>13|NA|NA|TRBJ2-1|TRBV6-5
TGTGCCAGCAGATCCTCGGGGGAGAATGAGCAGTTCTTC
CASRSSGENEQFF
>14|NA|NA|TRBJ1-2|TRBV11-2
TGTGCCAGCAGCTTAGACCGTACGGTCTATGGCTACACCTTC
CASSLDRTVYGYTF
>15|NA|TRBD2|TRBJ2-1|TRBV5-1
TGCGCCAGCTCCCCCGGGGCTAGCGGCTACAATGAGCAGTTCTTC
CASSPGASGYNEQFF
>12|NA|NA|TRBJ1-4|TRBV30
TGTGCCTGGATGGTGCAGAAGGAAAAACTGTTTTTT
CAWMVQKEKLFF
>16|NA|NA|TRBJ2-2|TRBV28
TGTGCCAGCAGTCCGCACCAAGCCTCGAACACCGGGGAGCTGTTTTTT
CASSPHQASNTGELFF
>15|NA|NA|TRBJ2-3|TRBV5-6
TGTGCCAGCAGCTTTGGAGTTGATCACACAGATACGCAGTATTTT
CASSFGVDHTDTQYF